The 2 T cell receptor beta chains reported below all come from one sample, sequenced in a study of post-analysis software for immune sequencing data. Unique molecular identifiers had been added to the TCR beta cDNA libraries. TCRdb passed the PCR reads through MiXCR, listing each CDR3 protein once. The sample has hundreds of thousands of distinct CDR3 sequences, 40% to 50% seen once. General study points: Patients used about 5 TRBV segments, including TRBV5-6, TRBV5-1 and TRBV20-1, more often than controls.

For these receptors, no antigen is known. Sequenced input: blood. The receptors shown here come from a girl aged 10-17 years with multiple sclerosis.

This clonotype showed up just a few times. The chain employs TRBV10-3 and TRBJ2-6; 9 bases fit TRBD1. The germline gives CDR1 ENHRY, CDR2 SYGVKD. V was pared by 6 bases and J by 1 base, with 10 bases of the junction left unmatched. The CDR3 spans 18 residues. The CDR3 nucleotides are TGTGCCATCAGCGAACCGGGACAGGGATTTTCTGGGGCCAACGTCCTGACTTTC. It is translated as CAISEPGQGFSGANVLTF.

About this clonotype itself: Germline and junction disagree at one end, which may indicate a read error. This chain links TRBV3-1 with TRBJ2-6; the D gene is possibly TRBD1 (5 bases). The CDR3 has 15 residues. The germline V gene has CDR1 LGHDT and CDR2 YNNKEL (reference sequence). The DNA for the CDR3 is TGTGCCAGCAGCCATGGGCGCTCTGGGGCCAACGTCCTGACTTTT. The encoded protein is CASSHGRSGANVLTF. Supplemented by reference TRBV3-1 and TRBJ2-6, the full variable domain reads DTAVSQTPKYLVTQMGNDKSIKCEQNLGHDTMYWYKQDSKKFLKIMFSYNNKELIINETVPNRFSPKSPDKAHLNLHINSLELGDSAVYFCASSHGRSGANVLTFGAGSRLTVL.